One and the same sample provided the 8 T cell receptor beta chains below, sequenced in a study of T-cell reconstitution after alpha-beta-depleted transplantation in children. The TCRbeta library was prepared with unique molecular identifiers. TCRdb ran MiXCR on the PCR reads and lists one entry per CDR3 protein. The top ten hold approximately 1% of the sample, which has roughly 590,000 distinct CDR3 sequences, 16% seen once. The input for sequencing was PBMCs from the stem cell graft donor, taken from the stem cell graft. The source is a human donor who donated a stem cell graft to a child with acute myeloid leukemia.

This clonotype was picked up a small number of times. V gene TRBV20-1 combines with J gene TRBJ2-5, with D uncertain. Germline V lookup: CDR1 DFQATT, CDR2 SNEGSKA (reference sequence). V gave up 5 bases and J gave up 0 bases, with 7 bases separating them. This CDR3 has 12 amino acids. CDR3 nucleotides: TGCAGTGCTGCGAGATACCAAGAGACCCAGTACTTC. Amino acids: CSAARYQETQYF.

The CDR3 region is CASSKQGDGTQYF. The CDR3 bases are TGTGCCAGCAGTAAACAGGGAGACGGGACCCAGTACTTC. The chain recombines TRBV6-6 with TRBJ2-5; weak D call: TRBD1 (6 bases). Germline assignment: CDR1 MNHNY and CDR2 SVGAGI (reference sequence). The CDR3 extends over 13 amino acids. Trimming removed 5 bases from V and 7 bases from J, with 14 bases in between.

This clonotype was observed at least ten times. V usage is TRBV5-1 and J usage is TRBJ2-1; a weak D match, TRBD1 (5 bases). From germline, CDR1 is SGHRS and CDR2 YFSETQ. V was clipped by 8 bases and J by 0 bases, with 15 bases between them. The CDR3 runs 15 residues. For the CDR3, the DNA is TGCGCCAGTGGGTCGGGCAGGGCCTCCTACAATGAGCAGTTCTTC. Translation gives CASGSGRASYNEQFF.

The chain joins TRBV19 to TRBJ1-6; maybe TRBD1 (5 bases). This CDR3 is built from 13 residues. Germline V CDR1 and CDR2: LNHDA, SQIVND (reference sequence). Trimming took 3 bases from V and 10 from J, leaving 10 bases between them. The CDR3 coding sequence is TGTGCCAGTAGTATTCAGGGCGGGTCACCCCTCCACTTT. As protein: CASSIQGGSPLHF.

The V call is TRBV5-1, the J call TRBJ2-5; a possible D gene is TRBD1 (7 bases). Germline values: CDR1 SGHRS, CDR2 YFSETQ. This CDR3 is built from 15 residues. The V end lost 6 bases, the J end lost 2 bases, and 17 bases lay between the germline ends. The CDR3 protein is CASTPARGQQETQYF. CDR3 in DNA: TGCGCCAGCACCCCCGCGCGGGGACAGCAAGAGACCCAGTACTTC.

This clonotype was counted a few times. The rearrangement joins TRBV20-1 to TRBJ1-5, with D possibly TRBD1 on 6 matching bases. The germline V gene encodes CDR1 DFQATT and CDR2 SNEGSKA (reference sequence). The CDR3 covers 13 residues. Trimming removed 5 bases from V and 6 bases from J, with 14 bases in between. CDR3 protein: CSAAQGKGQPQHF. DNA for the CDR3: TGCAGTGCTGCCCAGGGGAAGGGTCAGCCCCAGCATTTT.

This clonotype was detected a few times. The chain is built from TRBV7-9 and TRBJ1-5; D call uncertain. The CDR3 totals 17 residues. The germline CDR1 and CDR2 sequences are SEHNR and FQNEAQ (reference sequence). V lost 1 base to trimming and J lost 0 bases, with 13 bases between them. CDR3: CASSLVGQDDSNQPQHF. CDR3 sequence (DNA): TGTGCCAGCAGCTTAGTGGGTCAGGATGATAGCAATCAGCCCCAGCATTTT.

This clonotype has ten or more counts. This sequence joins TRBV12-3 or TRBV12-4 and TRBJ1-3; D not certain. This CDR3 contains 14 residues. Trimming pared 2 bases from V and 2 bases from J, leaving 7 bases between. CDR3 bases: TGTGCCAGCAGTTTACTGGGTGCTGGAAACACCATATATTTT. It codes for CASSLLGAGNTIYF.